The TCR beta chain described here comes from a study of beta chain features in type 1 diabetes. The CDR3 totals 12 residues. Trimming took 7 bases from V and 6 from J, leaving 13 bases between them. Germline values: CDR1 SQVTM, CDR2 ANQGSEA. CD4+ cells of the naive, central memory, regulatory and stem cell-like memory types were sorted via CD45RO/CCR7/CD25/CD127/CD95/CD27. Every isolated RNA sample was fully reverse transcribed, so sequencing captured expressed TCRB transcripts. Data came from immunoSEQ multiplex PCR; TCRdb stores just in-frame clones and leaves some out. The top ten clones hold under 0.095% of a sample with about 620,000 clones, around 15% of them seen once. This clone was seen a few times.

This clonotype originated in a man aged 18-30 years in good health. Sequencing used naive CD4+ T cells from blood. The chain couples TRBV29-1 to TRBJ2-1; D not certain. The CDR3 DNA sequence: TGCAGCGCCTACCGGTTGATCAATGAGCAGTTCTTC. It translates to CSAYRLINEQFF.